The clone carrying this TCR beta chain was observed at least ten times. Its antigen is not known. Preparation of the TCRbeta library used unique molecular identifiers. A single record per CDR3 protein comes from TCRdb applying MiXCR to the PCR reads. The table shows around 52,000 distinct CDR3 sequences, with 5.5% to 7.5% occurring only once. There are 16 residues in the CDR3. The data belong to a study of T-cell reconstitution after alpha-beta-depleted transplantation in children. Broader study findings: A year post-transplant, T-cell counts and diversity derived mostly from newly produced T cells. It was reported that alpha-beta T cells came from several hundred expanded graft clones (about two months after transplant).

Sequenced here: PBMCs, mostly from graft donor cells, sampled 60 days after TCRalphabeta/CD19-depleted stem cell transplant. The origin of this receptor is a female patient aged 2 to 10 who had a stem cell transplant for aplastic anemia, so the T cells may come from the graft donor. V usage is TRBV21-1 and J usage is TRBJ2-5; TRBD2 was called by the table and not checked on the DNA. TRBV21-1 is reported as a pseudogene. The CDR3 nucleotides read TGTGCCAGCAGCAAAGGGGTCGTAGCGGTAGGGGAGACCCAGTACTTC. It is translated as CASSKGVVAVGETQYF.